This T cell receptor (beta chain) was sequenced for a study of cytomegalovirus exposure and HLA in healthy donors. Study in general: Researchers previously reported finding just under 120 million unique TCR beta sequences from 170 million or so T cells. General observations from the study: Later analysis placed DRB1 highest and HLA-C lowest in TCR association rates, which differed by HLA locus. Analysis performed later showed TCR beta chains linked to HLA being more clonally expanded than equally common others.

As regards this clone: Its antigen is unknown.

Primers for the PCR totalled 60 Vbeta and 13 Jbeta. This table comes from immunoSEQ multiplex PCR, and its TCRdb copy is limited to in-frame clones, with some not included. The table includes about 86,000 clones, 70% to 80% detected once. Germline-derived CDR1 and CDR2 are SGHNT and YYREEE (reference sequence). Deletions cut 3 bases from V and 10 bases from J, with 22 bases between. The CDR3 covers 15 residues. J is TRBJ1-2 and V is TRBV5-4; D uncertain. The receptor was isolated from a woman aged 40 to 55 in good health and CMV-seropositive. The sample consisted of PBMCs. CDR3 sequence (DNA): TGTGCCAGCAGCTCGTTTTTTCAGGATGGGTACCACTACACCTTC. Translated, it gives CASSSFFQDGYHYTF.